This record covers a single T cell receptor beta chain. Its target is unknown. The data are from a study of OX40 agonist ivuxolimab in advanced cancers. Findings and caveats of the study: CD8+ T cells were the subset that, on average, had more expanded clones than CD4+.

Germline lookup yields CDR1 SGHTA and CDR2 FQGNSA. This CDR3 region has 13 residues. The V and J ends lost 4 bases and 3 bases respectively, with 10 bases between them. Method: immunoSEQ multiplex PCR; TCRdb's copy keeps in-frame clones and lacks some. The sample has about 71,000 clones; roughly nine tenths are singletons. The chain has TRBV7-2 and TRBJ2-7; no clear D. This sample comprised CD4+ or CD8+ T cells sorted from blood, obtained in a trial of the OX40 agonist ivuxolimab. This receptor was taken from an adult with an advanced solid tumor such as melanoma, head and neck, liver or kidney cancer. CDR3 in DNA: TGTGCCAGCAGCTACATAACGGACTACGAGCAGTACTTC. The encoded protein is CASSYITDYEQYF.